Described below is a single TCR beta chain sequence and its context. This entry is derived from a study of blood T cells in healthy people across ages. Donors were systemically healthy Caucasian individuals from Russia aged roughly 6 to 100 years. Germline V lookup: CDR1 SQVTM, CDR2 ANQGSEA. This CDR3 region has 16 residues. V shed 4 bases and J 0 bases; nucleotides not matched to a gene: 11. Using a J-beta primer mix together with a sample-barcoded 5' primer, a second PCR was run for roughly 7 to 11 cycles. Every single cDNA molecule received a tag from a template-switch adaptor with 12 random nucleotides. TCRdb reanalysed the 5' RACE reads using MiXCR and keeps one entry per CDR3 protein. The table has about 840,000 distinct CDR3 sequences, 25% to 35% seen once. This sample also appeared in a second study, on T cells of mothers and their children.

The TCR originated in a woman between 40 and 50 years old in good health. This rearrangement joins TRBV29-1 to TRBJ1-1; 7 nucleotides line up with TRBD1. Material: blood. CDR3 nucleotide sequence: TGCAGCGTTGGACAGGGAGAGAGACTCATGAACACTGAAGCTTTCTTT. This sequence encodes CSVGQGERLMNTEAFF.